Shown below are 8 T cell receptor beta chains from a single sample sequenced in a study of T-cell memory formation after mild COVID-19. TCRdb re-called the 5' RACE reads with MiXCR, one entry per CDR3 protein. Among about 560,000 distinct CDR3 sequences listed, roughly 17% were seen once. The sequenced sample consisted of PBMCs or a T cell subset sorted from them (not recorded which). The source is an adult woman who had mild COVID-19 (a few samples of this study predate the infection). Cell type and time point are not known.

Ten or more counts support this clonotype. The genes are TRBV27 and TRBJ2-1; 10 positions match TRBD2. V dropped 2 bases and J dropped 0; count of bases not matched to a gene: 10. The CDR3 is 19 amino acids. Germline V CDR1 and CDR2: MNHEY, SMNVEV (reference sequence). CDR3 DNA sequence: TGTGCCAGCAGTTTAACTAGCGGGGCGCCCGGGCTCTCCTACAATGAGCAGTTCTTC. Protein sequence: CASSLTSGAPGLSYNEQFF.

The table lists this clonotype with a few counts. The V and J genes are TRBV7-9 and TRBJ1-1; 8 bases are shared with TRBD1. V was clipped by 7 bases and J by 1 base; unmatched bases: 8. This CDR3 is 15 amino acids long. Germline CDR1 and CDR2: SEHNR and FQNEAQ (reference sequence). The CDR3, as DNA: TGTGCCAGCATCGCCGGTGACAGGGGGAACACTGAAGCTTTCTTT. Translated, it gives CASIAGDRGNTEAFF.

This chain uses TRBV9 with TRBJ2-2, with TRBD2 identical over 12 bases. The CDR3 consists of 17 residues. The ends lost 2 bases at V and 2 bases at J; junction bases unmatched: 4. CDR1 SGDLS and CDR2 YYNGEE come from the germline V gene. CDR3 sequence (DNA): TGTGCCAGCAGCGTGGCGACTAGCGGGAGCAACACCGGGGAGCTGTTTTTT. Its protein is CASSVATSGSNTGELFF.

This clonotype has a count of ten or more. The genes are TRBV5-1 and TRBJ2-3, with D unclear. The V end lost 3 bases, the J end lost 4 bases, and 21 bases lay between the germline ends. Germline values: CDR1 SGHRS, CDR2 YFSETQ. The CDR3 is 17 amino acids. As DNA, the CDR3 is TGCGCCAGCAGCTATACAAGGACCTCCTCACCCGCAGATACGCAGTATTTT. Translating it yields CASSYTRTSSPADTQYF.

This clonotype was observed many times. The V and J genes are TRBV7-9 and TRBJ1-6; no definite D call. Germline V gives CDR1 SEHNR, CDR2 FQNEAQ (reference sequence). This CDR3 has 14 residues. The V end lost 1 base, the J end lost 9 bases, and 10 bases lay between the germline ends. The CDR3 bases are TGTGCCAGCAGCTTAGAGCGGAATCGTTCACCCCTCCACTTT. It yields the protein CASSLERNRSPLHF.

The chain joins TRBV3-1 to TRBJ1-1, with a weak D call TRBD1 (6 bases). This CDR3 contains 15 residues. V was shortened by 1 base and J by 6 bases, with 15 bases between the two germline ends. Germline CDR1 is LGHDT and CDR2 is YNNKEL (reference sequence). The CDR3, as DNA: TGTGCCAGCAGCCAAGGTTCATGGGGGGCTTCTGAAGCTTTCTTT. It is translated as CASSQGSWGASEAFF. The full variable domain, its missing parts supplied by reference TRBV3-1 and TRBJ1-1, is DTAVSQTPKYLVTQMGNDKSIKCEQNLGHDTMYWYKQDSKKFLKIMFSYNNKELIINETVPNRFSPKSPDKAHLNLHINSLELGDSAVYFCASSQGSWGASEAFFGQGTRLTVV.

This clonotype came up a few times. The chain recombines TRBV7-9 with TRBJ1-1; possibly TRBD1 for D (5 bases). In germline, CDR1 is SEHNR, CDR2 FQNEAQ (reference sequence). This CDR3 comprises 13 residues. V was trimmed by 4 bases and J by 7 bases, leaving 13 bases between them. The CDR3 bases are TGTGCCAGCAGCTCGTCACAGGCGAATGAAGCTTTCTTT. Translating gives CASSSSQANEAFF.

J is TRBJ2-1 and V is TRBV29-1; no clear D gene. V gave up 5 bases and J gave up 7 bases, with 12 bases separating them. Per the germline V gene, CDR1 is SQVTM and CDR2 is ANQGSEA. This CDR3 region has 12 residues. Here the CDR3 DNA reads TGCAGCGTTATCGTGGGGTCTAATGAGCAGTTCTTC. It encodes CSVIVGSNEQFF.